This T cell receptor beta chain was sequenced during a study of CD8+CD57+ T cells in acquired aplastic anemia. General study points: Between patients and controls, approximately 29 CD8+ CDR3 sequences were found in common.

Using genomic DNA as the template, TCR beta VDJ and CDR3 profiling was carried out. TCRdb used MiXCR to reprocess the reads, holding one entry per CDR3 protein. The sample contains roughly 280,000 distinct CDR3 sequences, under 60% of which appear only once. Per germline, CDR1 SNHLY and CDR2 FYNNEI. Trimming took off 6 bases at V and 13 bases at J, with 13 bases between the two ends. CDR3 length equals 12 residues. Sequenced patients had shown CD8+CD57+ cell expansion by flow cytometry. Every patient presented with severe acquired aplastic anemia. A note on this clonotype: The antigen is not known.

The gene calls are TRBV2 and TRBJ1-6; D is perhaps TRBD1 (6 bases). Sequenced input: sorted CD4+, CD8+, or CD8+CD57+ T cells (not recorded which) from PBMCs. The receptor was derived from a human donor with aplastic anemia. The CDR3 protein is CASSLQGGPLHF. The CDR3 nucleotides are TGTGCCAGCAGCTTACAGGGTGGTCCCCTCCACTTT.